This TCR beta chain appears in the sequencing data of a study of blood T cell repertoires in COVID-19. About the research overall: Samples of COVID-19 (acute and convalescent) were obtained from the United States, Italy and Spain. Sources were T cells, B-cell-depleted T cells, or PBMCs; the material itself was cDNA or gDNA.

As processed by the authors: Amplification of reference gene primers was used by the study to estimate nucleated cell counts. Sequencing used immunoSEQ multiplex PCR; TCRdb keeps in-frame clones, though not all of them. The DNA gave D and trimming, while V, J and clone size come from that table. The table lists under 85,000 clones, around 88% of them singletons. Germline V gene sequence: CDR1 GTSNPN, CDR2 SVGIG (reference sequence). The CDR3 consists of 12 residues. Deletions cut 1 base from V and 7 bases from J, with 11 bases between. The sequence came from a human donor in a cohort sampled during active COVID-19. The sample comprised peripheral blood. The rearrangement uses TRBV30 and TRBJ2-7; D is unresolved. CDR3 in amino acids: CAWSAQAREQYF. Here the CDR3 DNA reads TGTGCCTGGAGTGCCCAGGCTCGGGAGCAGTACTTC.